In this sample, the clone carrying this TCR beta chain turned up once. Its antigen remains unknown. The CDR3 sequence is 15 residues long. Trimming cost V 2 bases and J 4 bases; bases outside gene matches: 5. Per the germline V gene, CDR1 is LNHDA and CDR2 is SQIVND (reference sequence). Data came from immunoSEQ multiplex PCR; TCRdb stores just in-frame clones and leaves some out. The data contain 45,000 to 60,000 clones, approximately 93% of them singletons. The source of the sample is a study of OX40 agonist ivuxolimab in advanced cancers. At the level of the study: With ivuxolimab, an agonistic anti-OX40 (CD134) antibody, patients were treated. Patient treatment consisted of intravenous ivuxolimab administration every 2 weeks at 0.01 to 10 mg/kg.

Study-level results: Mean expanded clone counts were higher in CD8+ than CD4+ T cells.

The specimen was CD4+ or CD8+ T cells sorted from blood, collected in a trial of the OX40 agonist ivuxolimab. The chain uses TRBV19 and TRBJ1-5; 7 bases fit TRBD1. The receptor was isolated from an adult with an advanced solid tumor such as melanoma, head and neck, liver or kidney cancer. In DNA form, the CDR3 reads TGTGCCAGTAGTATACGACAGGGAAGTAATCAGCCCCAGCATTTT. This gives the protein CASSIRQGSNQPQHF.